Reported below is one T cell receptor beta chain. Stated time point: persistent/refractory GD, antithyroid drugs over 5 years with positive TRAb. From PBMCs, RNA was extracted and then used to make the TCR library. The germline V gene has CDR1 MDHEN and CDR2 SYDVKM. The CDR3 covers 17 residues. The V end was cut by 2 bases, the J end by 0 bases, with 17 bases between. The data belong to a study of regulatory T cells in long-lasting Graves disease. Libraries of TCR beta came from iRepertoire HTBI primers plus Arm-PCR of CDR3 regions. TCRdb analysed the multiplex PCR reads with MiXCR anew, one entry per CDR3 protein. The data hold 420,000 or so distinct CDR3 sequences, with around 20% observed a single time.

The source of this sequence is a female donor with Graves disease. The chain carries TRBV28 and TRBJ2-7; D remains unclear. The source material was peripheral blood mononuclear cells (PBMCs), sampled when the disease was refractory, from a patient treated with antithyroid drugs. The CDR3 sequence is CASSLRKDSLYSYEQYF. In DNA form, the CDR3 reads TGTGCCAGCAGTTTAAGAAAAGACTCCTTATACTCCTACGAGCAGTACTTC.